The 23 T cell receptor beta chains below all came from one sample that was sequenced in a study of shared clonotypes between healthy human individuals. Some clones are missing from TCRdb's copy, which holds only in-frame ones; the method was immunoSEQ multiplex PCR. The table has just over 2,000,000 clones, 85% to 95% seen once. Material for sequencing was naive CD4+ T cells sorted from blood. The subset denotes: CD45RA+ positively selected. These receptors were collected from a man aged 18 to 30 in good health.

J is TRBJ2-5 and V is TRBV20-1; the D gene is possibly TRBD1 (6 bases). CDR1 and CDR2 from the germline V gene are DFQATT and SNEGSKA (reference sequence). The CDR3 runs 11 residues. V was cut by 6 bases and J by 5 bases, with 10 bases left in between. The CDR3 reads CSAGTRETQYF. The DNA of the CDR3 is TGCAGTGCGGGGACAAGGGAGACCCAGTACTTC.

The rearrangement joins TRBV11-3 to TRBJ2-2; TRBD1 agrees at 9 bases. The trim removed 1 base at V and 3 bases at J, leaving 0 bases unmatched. The germline CDR1 and CDR2 sequences are SGHNT and YENEEA. The length of the CDR3 is 15 residues. Here the CDR3 reads CASSLGDRDTGELFF. The CDR3 DNA reads as TGTGCCAGCAGCTTAGGGGACAGGGACACCGGGGAGCTGTTTTTT.

The V call is TRBV30, the J call TRBJ1-1; 9 bases match TRBD1. The CDR3 spans 14 residues. Looked up from germline, CDR1 is GTSNPN and CDR2 is SVGIG (reference sequence). V trimming: 3 bases; J trimming: 4 bases; junction bases outside the gene matches: 6. CDR3 nucleotide sequence: TGTGCCTGGAGGACACAGGGGGCAAGCACTGAAGCTTTCTTT. Protein product: CAWRTQGASTEAFF.

V is TRBV19 and J is TRBJ2-1; 7 bases map to TRBD2. The J segment lost 4 bases and the V segment lost 5 bases, leaving 2 bases of the junction unmatched. Looked up from germline, CDR1 is LNHDA and CDR2 is SQIVND (reference sequence). This CDR3 is 13 amino acids long. CDR3 sequence (DNA): TGTGCCAGTAGTCCAGCGGGGTACAATGAGCAGTTCTTC. It codes for CASSPAGYNEQFF.

In DNA form, the CDR3 reads TGCGCCAGCAGTCCGGGACCACTTTGGAATGAGCAGTTCTTC. Translated: CASSPGPLWNEQFF. The genes are TRBV10-2 and TRBJ2-1; D may be TRBD1 or TRBD2 (5 bases each). V lost 5 bases, J lost 7 bases, and 15 bases lay in between. Germline values: CDR1 WSHSY, CDR2 SAAADI. The CDR3 has 14 residues.

This chain uses TRBV6-7 with TRBJ2-3; maybe TRBD1 (5 bases). TRBV6-7 is designated an ORF whose function remains uncertain. This CDR3 contains 18 residues. The ends were cut back, 0 bases at V and 2 bases at J, with 18 bases in the middle. The CDR3 DNA reads TGTGCCAGCAGTTACTCATCGAAGACCGACAGCACCACAGATACGCAGTATTTT. This translates into CASSYSSKTDSTTDTQYF.

This sequence joins TRBV11-2 and TRBJ1-6; D is possibly TRBD1 (6 bases). The CDR3 loop spans 15 amino acids. The V gene's germline CDR1 is SGHAT and CDR2 FQNNGV. V gave up 1 base and J gave up 7 bases, with 11 bases separating them. CDR3 sequence (DNA): TGTGCCAGCAGCTTAGCGGGACACCGGAATTCACCCCTCCACTTT. Translating it yields CASSLAGHRNSPLHF.

This rearrangement joins TRBV6-5 to TRBJ2-7; D assignment may be TRBD1 or TRBD2 (5 bases each). V was clipped by 4 bases and J by 5 bases, with 15 bases between them. The CDR3 runs 14 residues. Germline V lookup: CDR1 MNHEY, CDR2 SVGAGI. CDR3 loop: CASSFDRLLNEQYF. CDR3 nucleotides: TGTGCCAGCAGTTTCGACAGACTACTGAACGAGCAGTACTTC.

As concerns this clone: The same CDR3 is also encoded by other DNA sequences in this sample. The rearrangement joins TRBV6-5 to TRBJ1-5; D is perhaps TRBD1 (5 bases). From germline, CDR1 is MNHEY and CDR2 SVGAGI. This CDR3 contains 15 residues. Trimming left V 0 bases short and J 1 base short, with 7 bases between. Written as DNA, the CDR3 is TGTGCCAGCAGTTACTCAGGGGTCAGCAATCAGCCCCAGCATTTT. Its translation is CASSYSGVSNQPQHF.

This chain's CDR3 is CASSPLSGTGVSGANVLTF. DNA for the CDR3: TGTGCCAGCTCACCCTTATCCGGGACAGGCGTCTCTGGGGCCAACGTCCTGACTTTC. The chain joins TRBV18 to TRBJ2-6; 8 nucleotides match TRBD1. CDR3 size: 19 residues. Per germline, CDR1 KGHSH and CDR2 LQKENI. After removal of 3 bases from V and 0 bases from J, the junction contained 10 bases not matched to a gene.

As concerns this clone: Relative to the germline gene, one junction end is altered; a read error may explain this. This chain joins TRBV18 and TRBJ2-2; possibly TRBD2 for D (5 bases). The CDR3 consists of 15 residues. Germline V gene data show CDR1 as KGHSH and CDR2 as LQKENI. CDR3: CASSPTTGNSGELFF. As DNA, the CDR3 is TGTGCCAGCTCACCAACGACCGGGAACTCCGGGGAGCTGTTTTTT.

V gene TRBV2 combines with J gene TRBJ2-7; 11 nucleotides line up with TRBD2. The ends lost 6 bases at V and 6 bases at J; junction bases unmatched: 7. Germline V lookup: CDR1 SNHLY, CDR2 FYNNEI. The CDR3 is 14 amino acids. The CDR3 is CASSVLAGAGEQYF. Written as DNA, the CDR3 is TGTGCCAGCAGCGTACTAGCGGGGGCTGGCGAGCAGTACTTC.

The chain carries TRBV6-6 and TRBJ2-7; a weak D match, TRBD1 (6 bases). The CDR3 is 13 residues long. CDR1 is MNHNY and CDR2 is SVGAGI in the germline V gene (reference sequence). Trimming removed 5 bases from V and 7 bases from J, with 15 bases in between. DNA of the CDR3: TGTGCCAGCAGTAAACAGGGTTCGGGTGAGCAGTACTTC. Its translation is CASSKQGSGEQYF.

The J gene is TRBJ1-6, the V gene TRBV7-2, with D possibly being TRBD1 (5 bases). The CDR3 extends over 15 amino acids. Germline values: CDR1 SGHTA, CDR2 FQGNSA. V was cut by 0 bases and J by 6 bases, with 9 bases left in between. The CDR3 DNA is TGTGCCAGCAGCTTAGCGGGGGTTGTTAATTCACCCCTCCACTTT. It translates to CASSLAGVVNSPLHF.

Worth noting for this clone: The identical CDR3 is also encoded by other nucleotide sequences in the sample. The chain joins TRBV5-6 to TRBJ1-1, with a weak D call TRBD1 (5 bases). V was shortened by 0 bases and J by 0 bases, with 6 bases between the two germline ends. The germline V gene has CDR1 SGHDT and CDR2 YYEEEE. This CDR3 has 14 residues. The CDR3 spells CASSLEGLNTEAFF. DNA for the CDR3: TGTGCCAGCAGCTTGGAGGGGTTGAACACTGAAGCTTTCTTT.

V usage is TRBV10-3 and J usage is TRBJ2-1; no clear D. V lost 3 bases to trimming and J lost 6 bases, with 6 bases between them. The V gene's germline CDR1 is ENHRY and CDR2 SYGVKD. The CDR3 runs 12 residues. The DNA for the CDR3 is TGTGCCATCAGTGATAGCTTCAATGAGCAGTTCTTC. As protein: CAISDSFNEQFF.

The V call is TRBV10-3, the J call TRBJ2-3; no definite D call. This CDR3 spans 12 amino acids. CDR1 is ENHRY and CDR2 is SYGVKD in the germline V gene. V dropped 3 bases and J dropped 6 bases, with 7 bases sitting between them. This CDR3 reads CAISDDRDTQYF. The CDR3 region has the DNA TGTGCCATCAGTGACGATCGCGATACGCAGTATTTT.

Remarks on this clone: The junction shows a germline mismatch at one end, possibly a read error. This sequence joins TRBV7-9 and TRBJ2-3; 8 bases match TRBD2. The CDR3 runs to 12 residues. Per germline, CDR1 SEHNR and CDR2 FQNEAQ (reference sequence). CDR3 nucleotide sequence: TGTGCCAGCAGCCCACCGGGCGGGGGGAACTCATTT. Translated: CASSPPGGGNSF.

A single count supports this clone. The CDR3 sequence is CASTFGLYEVNTEAFF. CDR3 sequence (DNA): TGTGCCAGCACCTTCGGGCTCTACGAGGTGAACACTGAAGCTTTCTTT. The chain links TRBV5-6 to TRBJ1-1; D remains unclear. Trimming cost V 6 bases and J 0 bases, with 18 bases left between them. The CDR3 has 16 residues. In germline, CDR1 is SGHDT, CDR2 YYEEEE.

The chain recombines TRBV7-8 with TRBJ1-2; TRBD1 matches 9 bases. The CDR3 spans 14 residues. V dropped 5 bases and J dropped 3; count of bases not matched to a gene: 4. CDR1 is SGHVS, CDR2 FQNEAQ, per germline. The CDR3 DNA is TGTGCCAGCAGCGACCGGACAGGGGACTATGGCTACACCTTC. It yields the protein CASSDRTGDYGYTF. The full variable domain, its missing parts supplied by reference TRBV7-8 and TRBJ1-2, is GAGVSQSPRYKVAKRGQDVALRCDPISGHVSLFWYQQALGQGPEFLTYFQNEAQLDKSGLPSDRFFAERPEGSVSTLKIQRTQQEDSAVYLCASSDRTGDYGYTFGSGTRLTVV.

Comment on this clone: The same CDR3 is also encoded by other DNA sequences in this sample. The genes are TRBV30 and TRBJ2-2; D is ambiguous. V was trimmed by 0 bases and J by 8 bases, leaving 4 bases between them. The CDR3 is made up of 11 amino acids. Germline V gene lookup returns CDR1 GTSNPN and CDR2 SVGIG (reference sequence). The CDR3 reads CAWSVRGELFF. In nucleotides, the CDR3 is TGTGCCTGGAGTGTACGGGGGGAGCTGTTTTTT.

The gene calls are TRBV18 and TRBJ2-3; TRBD2 is a possible D gene (5 bases). CDR1 is KGHSH, CDR2 LQKENI, per germline. Between the trimmed V and J ends, which lost 6 bases and 4 bases, there was a span of 11 bases. The CDR3 is 13 amino acids. The CDR3 DNA sequence: TGTGCCAGCTCCCAACGGGAAGCAGATACGCAGTATTTT. It codes for CASSQREADTQYF. The full variable domain, in which reference TRBV18 and TRBJ2-3 provide the parts outside the CDR3, is NAGVMQNPRHLVRRRGQEARLRCSPMKGHSHVYWYRQLPEEGLKFMVYLQKENIIDESGMPKERFSAEFPKEGPSILRIQQVVRGDSAAYFCASSQREADTQYFGPGTRLTVL.

The chain uses TRBV28 and TRBJ1-5; 7 bases line up with TRBD1. The germline CDR1 and CDR2 sequences are MDHEN and SYDVKM. The V segment lost 5 bases and the J segment 5 bases; nucleotides outside the gene matches: 12. The CDR3 is 16 amino acids. CDR3: CASSGAGTVGYQPQHF. CDR3 DNA: TGTGCCAGCAGTGGGGCCGGGACAGTGGGCTATCAGCCCCAGCATTTT.